The present entry profiles one T cell receptor beta chain with its context. Its antigen is unknown. Qualities for individual bases were not recorded, and no much larger clone is one base off. The sample is drawn from a study of control samples from healthy donors and cancer patients (dated by TCRdb to the early 2020s). V loses 3 bases at its end and J loses 1 base; junction bases beyond the gene matches: 3. There are 14 amino acids in the CDR3, from cysteine to phenylalanine inclusive. Of all the DNA, just the CDR3 is kept, 42 bases in frame from base 1. In the germline V gene, CDR1 corresponds to MDHEN and CDR2 to SYDVKM. Library generation was performed with the immunoSEQ multiplex PCR assay. TCRdb took this table from immuneACCESS and kept in-frame rearrangements with V and J called. Such tables lack part of the clones; where checked against another copy, unresolved V genes explain under half of the gap, and the rest is unexplained. The sample includes 46,000 or so clones, with 93% observed a single time. Jointly, the top ten make up around 20% of the sample.

The sequencing input was PBMCs. Recombination connected TRBV28 to TRBJ2-7, with 7 central nucleotides matching TRBD2. The TCR originated in a woman aged 45-59 years with head and neck cancer. The CDR3 corresponds to CASSLTGGSYEQYF. The nucleotides are TGTGCCAGCAGTTTGACGGGGGGATCCTACGAGCAGTACTTC. The full variable domain, with segments outside the CDR3 supplied by the reference TRBV28 and TRBJ2-7 proteins, appears as DVKVTQSSRYLVKRTGEKVFLECVQDMDHENMFWYRQDPGLGLRLIYFSYDVKMKEKGDIPEGYSVSREKKERFSLILESASTNQTSMYLCASSLTGGSYEQYFGPGTRLTVT.